This T cell receptor beta chain was found in a study of T cell responses to AZD1222 COVID-19 vaccine. Whole-study findings and limits: CD4 TCRs associated with vaccination spanned spike, dominating at 160-218 and 743-854. Females made up more of the donors, who were largely white British, and clonal diversity may have come out too low. A rise in Spike-specific TCR breadth and depth followed two AZD1222 doses. Only a handful of AZD1222 recipients were seropositive at baseline.

Of note for this clone: Its antigen is still unknown.

Data came from immunoSEQ multiplex PCR; TCRdb stores just in-frame clones and leaves some out. This sample has 100,000 to 150,000 clones; about 88% occur once, and the top ten carry about 3%. V shed 6 bases, J shed 3 bases, and the junction held 8 bases outside the gene matches. CDR3 length: 14 amino acids. Germline values: CDR1 SNHLY, CDR2 FYNNEI. The input for sequencing was peripheral blood, taken 28 days after the second AZD1222 dose. The clonotype was recovered from an adult who received the AZD1222 COVID-19 vaccine. The genes are TRBV2 and TRBJ2-7; TRBD1 matches 7 bases. CDR3 protein: CASSQQGYGYEQYF. The CDR3 nucleotides are TGTGCCAGCAGCCAACAGGGGTATGGCTACGAGCAGTACTTC.